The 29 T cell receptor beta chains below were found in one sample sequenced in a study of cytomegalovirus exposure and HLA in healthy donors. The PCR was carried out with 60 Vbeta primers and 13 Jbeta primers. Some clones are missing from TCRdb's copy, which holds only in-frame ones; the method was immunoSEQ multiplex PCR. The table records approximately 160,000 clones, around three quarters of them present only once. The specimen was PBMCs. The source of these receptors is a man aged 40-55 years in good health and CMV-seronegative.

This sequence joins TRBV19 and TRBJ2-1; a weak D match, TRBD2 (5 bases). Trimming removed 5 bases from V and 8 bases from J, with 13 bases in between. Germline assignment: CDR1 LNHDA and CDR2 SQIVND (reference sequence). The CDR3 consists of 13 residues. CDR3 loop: CASSFSEVDEQFF. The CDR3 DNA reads TGTGCCAGTAGTTTTAGCGAGGTGGATGAGCAGTTCTTC.

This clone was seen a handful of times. The CDR3 here is CASTLGGGIWPQHF. Written as DNA, the CDR3 is TGTGCCAGCACCTTAGGGGGGGGGATTTGGCCCCAGCATTTT. The V gene is TRBV6-6, the J gene TRBJ1-5, with a possible D match to TRBD1 (6 bases). In germline, CDR1 is MNHNY, CDR2 SVGAGI (reference sequence). The CDR3 is made up of 14 amino acids. Trimming took 7 bases from V and 9 from J, leaving 19 bases between them.

The CDR3 nucleotides are TGTGCCAGCAGCCCCGGGACAGCCGAAATTTATGGCTACACCTTC. It specifies CASSPGTAEIYGYTF. The V and J genes are TRBV5-6 and TRBJ1-2; 7 bases align to TRBD1. CDR1 is SGHDT, CDR2 YYEEEE, per germline. The length of the CDR3 is 15 residues. Germline trimming cut 4 bases from V and 5 bases from J; bases unmatched to any gene: 11.

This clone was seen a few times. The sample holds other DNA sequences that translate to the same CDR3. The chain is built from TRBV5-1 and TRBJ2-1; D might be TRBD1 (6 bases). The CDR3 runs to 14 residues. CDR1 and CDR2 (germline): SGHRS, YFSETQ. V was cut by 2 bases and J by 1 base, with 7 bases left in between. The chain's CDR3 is CASSLQGSYNEQFF. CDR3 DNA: TGCGCCAGCAGCTTACAGGGTTCCTACAATGAGCAGTTCTTC.

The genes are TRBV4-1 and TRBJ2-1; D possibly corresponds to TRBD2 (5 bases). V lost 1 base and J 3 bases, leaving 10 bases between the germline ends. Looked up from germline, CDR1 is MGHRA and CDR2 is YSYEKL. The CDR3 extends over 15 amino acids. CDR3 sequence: CASSQVERSYNEQFF. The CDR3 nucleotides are TGCGCCAGCAGCCAAGTCGAGCGGAGCTACAATGAGCAGTTCTTC.

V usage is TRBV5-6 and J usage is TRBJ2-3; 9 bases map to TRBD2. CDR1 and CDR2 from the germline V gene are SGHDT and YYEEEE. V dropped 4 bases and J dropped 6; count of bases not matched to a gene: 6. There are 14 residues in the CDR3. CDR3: CASSPGLAFDTQYF. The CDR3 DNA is TGTGCCAGCAGCCCGGGACTAGCATTTGATACGCAGTATTTT. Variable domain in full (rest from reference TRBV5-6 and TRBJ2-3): DAGVTQSPTHLIKTRGQQVTLRCSPKSGHDTVSWYQQALGQGPQFIFQYYEEEERQRGNFPDRFSGHQFPNYSSELNVNALLLGDSALYLCASSPGLAFDTQYFGPGTRLTVL.

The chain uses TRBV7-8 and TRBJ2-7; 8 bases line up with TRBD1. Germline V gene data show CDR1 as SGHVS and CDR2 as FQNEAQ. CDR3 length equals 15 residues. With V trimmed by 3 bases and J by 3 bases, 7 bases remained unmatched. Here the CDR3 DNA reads TGTGCCAGCAGCTTGTCCCCGGGACAGGTCTACGAGCAGTACTTC. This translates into CASSLSPGQVYEQYF. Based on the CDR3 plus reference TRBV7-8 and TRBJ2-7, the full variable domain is GAGVSQSPRYKVAKRGQDVALRCDPISGHVSLFWYQQALGQGPEFLTYFQNEAQLDKSGLPSDRFFAERPEGSVSTLKIQRTQQEDSAVYLCASSLSPGQVYEQYFGPGTRLTVT.

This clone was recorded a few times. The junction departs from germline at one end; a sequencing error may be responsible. The CDR3 loop is CSSSALGLRETQYF. The CDR3 nucleotides are TGTTCCAGCAGCGCACTAGGACTCCGGGAGACCCAGTACTTC. This rearrangement joins TRBV7-9 to TRBJ2-5; possibly TRBD2 for D (5 bases). CDR3 length equals 14 residues. Germline V gene sequence: CDR1 SEHNR, CDR2 FQNEAQ (reference sequence).

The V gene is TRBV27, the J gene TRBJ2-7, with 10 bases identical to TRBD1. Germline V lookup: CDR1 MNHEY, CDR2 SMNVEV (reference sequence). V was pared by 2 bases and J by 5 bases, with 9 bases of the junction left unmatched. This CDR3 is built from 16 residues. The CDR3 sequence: CASSLNVWDRGHEQYF. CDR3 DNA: TGTGCCAGCAGTTTAAATGTTTGGGACAGGGGACACGAGCAGTACTTC.

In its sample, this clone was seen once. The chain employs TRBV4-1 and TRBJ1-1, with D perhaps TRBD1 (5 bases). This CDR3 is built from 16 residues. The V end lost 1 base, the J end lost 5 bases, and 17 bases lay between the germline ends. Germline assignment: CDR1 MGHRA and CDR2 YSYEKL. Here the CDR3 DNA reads TGCGCCAGCAGCCAAGGGGTGGGGGGGAGTCGGACTGAAGCTTTCTTT. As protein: CASSQGVGGSRTEAFF.

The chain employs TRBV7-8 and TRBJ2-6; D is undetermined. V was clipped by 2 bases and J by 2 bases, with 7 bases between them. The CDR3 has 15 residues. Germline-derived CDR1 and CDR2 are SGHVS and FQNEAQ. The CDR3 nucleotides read TGTGCCAGCAGCTTACCCCAGACTGGGGCCAACGTCCTGACTTTC. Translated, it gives CASSLPQTGANVLTF.

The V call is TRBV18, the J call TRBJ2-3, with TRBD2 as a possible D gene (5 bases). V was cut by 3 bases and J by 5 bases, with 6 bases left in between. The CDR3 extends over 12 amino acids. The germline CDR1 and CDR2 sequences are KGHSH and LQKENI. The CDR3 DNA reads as TGTGCCAGCTCACCCCGGGGAGATACGCAGTATTTT. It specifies CASSPRGDTQYF.

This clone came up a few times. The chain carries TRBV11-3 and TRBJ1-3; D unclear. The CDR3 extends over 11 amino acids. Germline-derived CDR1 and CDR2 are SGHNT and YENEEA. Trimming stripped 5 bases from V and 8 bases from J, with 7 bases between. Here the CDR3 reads CASSHGDTIYF. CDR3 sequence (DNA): TGTGCCAGCAGCCACGGAGACACCATATATTTT.

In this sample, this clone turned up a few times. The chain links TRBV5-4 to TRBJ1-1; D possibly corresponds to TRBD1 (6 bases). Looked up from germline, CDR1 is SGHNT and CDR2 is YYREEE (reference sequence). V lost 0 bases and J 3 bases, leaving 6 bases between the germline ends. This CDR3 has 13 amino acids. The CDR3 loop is CASSLDRDTEAFF. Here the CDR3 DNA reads TGTGCCAGCAGCTTGGACAGGGACACTGAAGCTTTCTTT.

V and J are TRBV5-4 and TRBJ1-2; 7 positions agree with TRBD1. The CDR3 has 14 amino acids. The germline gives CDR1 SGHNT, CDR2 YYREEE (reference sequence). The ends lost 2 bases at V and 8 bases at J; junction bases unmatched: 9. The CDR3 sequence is CASSFGQELVGYTF. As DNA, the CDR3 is TGTGCCAGCAGCTTTGGACAGGAGTTGGTCGGCTACACCTTC.

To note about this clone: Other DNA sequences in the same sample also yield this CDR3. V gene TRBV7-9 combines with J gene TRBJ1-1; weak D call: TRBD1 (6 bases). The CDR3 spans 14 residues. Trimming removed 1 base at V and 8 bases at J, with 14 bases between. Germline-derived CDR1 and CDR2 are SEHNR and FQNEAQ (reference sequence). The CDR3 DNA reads TGTGCCAGCAGCTTAGTAGGCCAGGGGATCGAAGCTTTCTTT. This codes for CASSLVGQGIEAFF.

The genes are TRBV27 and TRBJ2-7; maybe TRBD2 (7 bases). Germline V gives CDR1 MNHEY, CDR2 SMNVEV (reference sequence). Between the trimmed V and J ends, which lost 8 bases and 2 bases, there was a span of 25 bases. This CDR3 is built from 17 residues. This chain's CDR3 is CASLRGGAIPITYEQYF. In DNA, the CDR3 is TGTGCCAGCCTGAGGGGGGGGGCGATTCCTATAACCTACGAGCAGTACTTC.

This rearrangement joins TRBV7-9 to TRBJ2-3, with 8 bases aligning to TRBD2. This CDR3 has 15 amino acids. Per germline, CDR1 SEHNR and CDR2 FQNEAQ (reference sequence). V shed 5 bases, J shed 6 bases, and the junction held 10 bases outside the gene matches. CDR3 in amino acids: CASSPTGLGVDTQYF. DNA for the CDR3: TGTGCCAGCAGCCCGACGGGACTAGGGGTCGATACGCAGTATTTT.

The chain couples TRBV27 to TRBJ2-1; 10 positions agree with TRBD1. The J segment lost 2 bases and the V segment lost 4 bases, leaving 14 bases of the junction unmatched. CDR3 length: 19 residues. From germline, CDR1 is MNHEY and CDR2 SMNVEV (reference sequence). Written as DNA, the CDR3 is TGTGCCAGCAGTTCCCGGACAGGGGGGACCATCCGCACCTACAATGAGCAGTTCTTC. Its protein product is CASSSRTGGTIRTYNEQFF.

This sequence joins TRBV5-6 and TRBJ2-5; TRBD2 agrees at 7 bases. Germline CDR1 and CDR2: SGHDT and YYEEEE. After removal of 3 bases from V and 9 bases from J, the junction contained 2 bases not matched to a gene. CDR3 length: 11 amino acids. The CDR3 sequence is CASSSAGAQYF. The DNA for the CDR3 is TGTGCCAGCAGCTCCGCGGGAGCCCAGTACTTC.

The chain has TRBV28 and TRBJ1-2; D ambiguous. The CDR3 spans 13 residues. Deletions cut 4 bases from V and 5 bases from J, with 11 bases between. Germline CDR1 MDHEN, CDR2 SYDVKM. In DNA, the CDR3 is TGTGCCAGCAGTTCCCTCCCCCGTTATGGCTACACCTTC. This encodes CASSSLPRYGYTF.

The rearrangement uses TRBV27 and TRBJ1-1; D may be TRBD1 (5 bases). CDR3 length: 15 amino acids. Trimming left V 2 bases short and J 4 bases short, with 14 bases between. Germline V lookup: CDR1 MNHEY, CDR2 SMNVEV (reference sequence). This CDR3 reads CASSLGAPGSTEAFF. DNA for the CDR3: TGTGCCAGCAGTTTAGGGGCCCCCGGCAGCACTGAAGCTTTCTTT.

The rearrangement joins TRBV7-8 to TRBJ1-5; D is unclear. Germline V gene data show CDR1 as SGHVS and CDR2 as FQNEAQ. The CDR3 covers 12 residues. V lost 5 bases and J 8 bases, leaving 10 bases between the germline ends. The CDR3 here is CASSPPLEPQHF. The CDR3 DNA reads TGTGCCAGCAGCCCCCCCCTCGAGCCCCAGCATTTT.

The CDR3 sequence: CASTGGGGETQYF. The CDR3 DNA is TGTGCCAGTACTGGAGGGGGGGGAGAGACCCAGTACTTC. The chain is built from TRBV19 and TRBJ2-5, with a tentative D call TRBD2 (7 bases). The germline V gene has CDR1 LNHDA and CDR2 SQIVND (reference sequence). The germline V and J ends were trimmed by 7 bases and 4 bases, with 13 bases remaining between them. CDR3 length: 13 amino acids.

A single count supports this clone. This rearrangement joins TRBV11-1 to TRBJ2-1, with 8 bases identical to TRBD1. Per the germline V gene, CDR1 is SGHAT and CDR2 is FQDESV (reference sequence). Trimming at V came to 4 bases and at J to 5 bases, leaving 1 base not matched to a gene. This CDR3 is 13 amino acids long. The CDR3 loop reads CASSWGQDNEQFF. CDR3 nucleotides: TGTGCCAGCAGCTGGGGACAGGACAATGAGCAGTTCTTC.

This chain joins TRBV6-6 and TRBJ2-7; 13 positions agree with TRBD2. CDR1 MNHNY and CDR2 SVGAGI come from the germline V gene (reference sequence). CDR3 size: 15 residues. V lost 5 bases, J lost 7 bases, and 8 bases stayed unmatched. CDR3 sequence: CASSTGTSGMGEQYV. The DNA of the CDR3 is TGTGCCAGCAGTACCGGGACTAGCGGGATGGGGGAGCAGTACGTC.

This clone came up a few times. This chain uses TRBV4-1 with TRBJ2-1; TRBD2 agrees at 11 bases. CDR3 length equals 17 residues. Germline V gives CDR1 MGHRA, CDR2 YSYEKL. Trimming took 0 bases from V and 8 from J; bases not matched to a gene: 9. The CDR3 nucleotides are TGCGCCAGCAGCCAAGACGAGGGTAGCGGGAGGGTCGATGAGCAGTTCTTC. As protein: CASSQDEGSGRVDEQFF.

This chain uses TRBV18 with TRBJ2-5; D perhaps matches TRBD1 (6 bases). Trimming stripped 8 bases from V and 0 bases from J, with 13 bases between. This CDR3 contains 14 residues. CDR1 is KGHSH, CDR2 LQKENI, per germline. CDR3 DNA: TGTGCCAGCCAATCCCGGGACAACCAAGAGACCCAGTACTTC. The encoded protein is CASQSRDNQETQYF.

DNA of the CDR3: TGTGCCAGCAGCCAAGATCGTGGGGACTACCAAGAGACCCAGTACTTC. Encoded protein: CASSQDRGDYQETQYF. The rearrangement links TRBV4-2 to TRBJ2-5; D may be TRBD2 (6 bases). Between the trimmed V and J ends, which lost 0 bases and 0 bases, there was a span of 11 bases. Germline-derived CDR1 and CDR2 are LGHNA and YNFKEQ. This CDR3 comprises 16 residues.